This paragraph reports one T cell receptor beta chain. This sample stems from a study of blood T cell repertoires in COVID-19. Clones were read by immunoSEQ multiplex PCR, and TCRdb kept only the in-frame ones, dropping some. The sample contains about 130,000 clones, approximately 86% of which appear only once. The sample consisted of peripheral blood. The TCR sequence derives from a woman between 65 and 79 years old with COVID-19, enrolled during active disease.

The CDR3 protein is CASSGRGGVQETQYF. The CDR3 DNA is TGTGCCAGCAGTGGTCGTGGGGGGGTACAAGAGACCCAGTACTTC. V gene TRBV2 combines with J gene TRBJ2-5; 7 nucleotides match TRBD2. J was trimmed by 2 bases and V by 4 bases; bases with no gene match: 7. This CDR3 contains 15 residues. From germline, CDR1 is SNHLY and CDR2 FYNNEI.